This T cell receptor (beta chain) was identified during a study of blood T cell repertoires in COVID-19 (dated by TCRdb to the early 2020s). A note on the overall study: Samples covering the acute and convalescent phases of COVID-19 were provided by collaborators in the United States, Italy and Spain. The material from the prospective study consisted of cDNA or gDNA derived from T cells, B-cell-depleted T cells, or PBMCs. Deeply sampled blood TCRbeta repertoires from subjects exposed to, actively infected with, or recovered from COVID-19 were included in the dataset. The repertoires were released in a freely available public database meant as a resource for research on the immune response to SARS-CoV-2. Samples came from the ongoing ImmuneRACE study (first 160 participants) plus 1,254 subjects from 6 global collaborators. A de-identified subject ID, COVID-19 status, age in years and sex were almost always included in the sample metadata. Where HLA class I and class II types were available, the types were taken from metadata supplied by the sample provider, not from assay-based typing.

The paper's findings and limits, for the study overall: Clinical and demographic metadata were provided uncurated, with the amount varying by source and participant.

V is pruned by 0 bases and J by 5 bases, leaving 4 bases of the junction without a gene match. The CDR3 goes from the cysteine to the phenylalanine over 16 residues. Only the CDR3 DNA stays, 48 bases, in frame from base 1. CDR1 and CDR2 are read off the germline V gene (reference sequence) as SGHNT and YYREEE. Worth noting for this clone: The antigen it recognizes is unknown. No clone much larger than this one lies a single base away; base qualities are absent.

Whole blood was collected in K2EDTA tubes by collaborating institutions according to the institutions' own protocols. Collaborator samples were shipped for TCRbeta analysis as frozen whole blood, isolated PBMCs, or DNA extracted from either sample type. TCRbeta CDR3 regions were amplified from genomic DNA using the immunoSEQ Assay, a bias-controlled multiplex PCR. Under the source paper's analysis protocol: Within the assay, amplification of reference gene primers was used to estimate how many nucleated cells each sample contained. Sequence reads were collapsed and filtered to measure the absolute abundance of every unique TCRbeta CDR3 rearrangement. For each sample, productive Simpson clonality was calculated as the square root of Simpson's diversity index across productive rearrangements. In TCRdb, the immuneACCESS table is reduced to in-frame sequences with V and J assigned. These tables do not hold every clone; where another copy was compared, an unresolved V gene accounts for under half, and the others remain unexplained. The D gene and trimming were derived from the DNA, and the V and J assignments and clone size from that table. The table for this sample lists about 58,000 clones; about 90% of them were counted only once. 1.2% to 1.5% of the sample is in the top ten clones.

This sequence uses TRBV5-4 and TRBJ2-1; TRBD2 agrees with 11 junctional bases. This sequence originates from a man aged 60 to 75 with acute or convalescent COVID-19. Sequenced sample: peripheral blood. The DNA sequence is TGTGCCAGCAGCTTGGACGGGACTAGCGGCCACAATGAGCAGTTCTTC. Translated, this is CASSLDGTSGHNEQFF. The entire variable domain, with the stretches around the CDR3 drawn from the reference TRBV5-4 and TRBJ2-1 proteins, is ETGVTQSPTHLIKTRGQQVTLRCSSQSGHNTVSWYQQALGQGPQFIFQYYREEENGRGNFPPRFSGLQFPNYSSELNVNALELDDSALYLCASSLDGTSGHNEQFFGPGTRLTVL.